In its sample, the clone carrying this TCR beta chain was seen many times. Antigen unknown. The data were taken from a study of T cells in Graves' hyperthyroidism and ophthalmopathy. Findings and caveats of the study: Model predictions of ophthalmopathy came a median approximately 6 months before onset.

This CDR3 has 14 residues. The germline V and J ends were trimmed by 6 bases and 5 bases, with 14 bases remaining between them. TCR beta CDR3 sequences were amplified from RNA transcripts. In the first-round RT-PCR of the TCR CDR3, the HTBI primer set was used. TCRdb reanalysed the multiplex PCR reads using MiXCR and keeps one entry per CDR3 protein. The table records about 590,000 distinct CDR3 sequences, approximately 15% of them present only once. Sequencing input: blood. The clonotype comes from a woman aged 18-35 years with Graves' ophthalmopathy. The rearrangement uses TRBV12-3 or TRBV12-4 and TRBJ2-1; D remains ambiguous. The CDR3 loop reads CASRSGLGHNEQFF. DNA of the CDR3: TGTGCCAGCAGGAGTGGGCTAGGTCACAATGAGCAGTTCTTC.